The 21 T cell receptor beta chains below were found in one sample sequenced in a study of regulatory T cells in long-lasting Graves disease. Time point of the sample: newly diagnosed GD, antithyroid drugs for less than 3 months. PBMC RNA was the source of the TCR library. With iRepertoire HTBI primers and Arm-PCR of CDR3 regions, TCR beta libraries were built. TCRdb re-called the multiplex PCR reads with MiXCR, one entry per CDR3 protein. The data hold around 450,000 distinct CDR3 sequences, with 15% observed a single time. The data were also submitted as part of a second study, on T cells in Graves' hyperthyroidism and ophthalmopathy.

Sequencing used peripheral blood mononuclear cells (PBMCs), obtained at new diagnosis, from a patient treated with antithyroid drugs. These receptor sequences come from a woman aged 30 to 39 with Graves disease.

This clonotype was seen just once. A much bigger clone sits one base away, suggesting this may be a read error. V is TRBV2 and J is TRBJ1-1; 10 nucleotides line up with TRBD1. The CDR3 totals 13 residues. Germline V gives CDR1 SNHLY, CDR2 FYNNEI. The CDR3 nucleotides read TGTGCCAGGGAGGACAGGGGGAACATGGGGGCTCTCTTT. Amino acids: CAREDRGNMGALF.

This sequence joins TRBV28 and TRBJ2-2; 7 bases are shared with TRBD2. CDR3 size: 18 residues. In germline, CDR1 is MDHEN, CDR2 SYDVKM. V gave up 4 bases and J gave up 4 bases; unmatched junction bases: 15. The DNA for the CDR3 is TGTGCCAGCAGTTCCGGATTGAGACTAGCAGTACCCACCGGGGAGCTGTTTTTT. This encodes CASSSGLRLAVPTGELFF.

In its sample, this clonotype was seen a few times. This CDR3 is CSVGGQGYEQYF. The CDR3 DNA follows: TGCAGCGTGGGGGGACAGGGATACGAGCAGTACTTC. The chain links TRBV29-1 to TRBJ2-7, with TRBD1 identical over 9 bases. J lost 4 bases, V lost 6 bases, and 4 bases had no gene match. Germline V lookup: CDR1 SQVTM, CDR2 ANQGSEA. CDR3 length: 12 amino acids.

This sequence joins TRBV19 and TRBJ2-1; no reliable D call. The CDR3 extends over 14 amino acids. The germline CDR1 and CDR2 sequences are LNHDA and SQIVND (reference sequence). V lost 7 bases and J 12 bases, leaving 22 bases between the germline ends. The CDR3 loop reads CASKYGPGDVSQFF. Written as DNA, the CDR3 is TGTGCCAGTAAATACGGACCAGGTGATGTTTCGCAGTTCTTC.

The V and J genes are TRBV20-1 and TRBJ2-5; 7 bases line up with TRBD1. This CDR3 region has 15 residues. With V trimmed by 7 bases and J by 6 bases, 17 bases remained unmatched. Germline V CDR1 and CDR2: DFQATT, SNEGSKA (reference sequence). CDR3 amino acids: CSVRTPQTGLKTQYF. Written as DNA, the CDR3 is TGCAGTGTTAGGACACCCCAGACAGGGTTAAAGACCCAGTACTTC.

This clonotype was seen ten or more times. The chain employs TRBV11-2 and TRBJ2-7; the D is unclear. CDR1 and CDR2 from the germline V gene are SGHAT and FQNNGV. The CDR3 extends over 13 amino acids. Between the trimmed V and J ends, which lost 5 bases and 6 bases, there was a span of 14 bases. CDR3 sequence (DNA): TGTGCCAGCAGCCAAACAAGTACGGGCGAGCAGTACTTC. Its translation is CASSQTSTGEQYF.

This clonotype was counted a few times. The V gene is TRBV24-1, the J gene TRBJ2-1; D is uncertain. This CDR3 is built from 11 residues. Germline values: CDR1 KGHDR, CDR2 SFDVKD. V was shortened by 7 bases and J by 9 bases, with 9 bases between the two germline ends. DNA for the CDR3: TGTGCCACCAGCGCCGGCGGTGAGCAGTTCTTC. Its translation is CATSAGGEQFF.

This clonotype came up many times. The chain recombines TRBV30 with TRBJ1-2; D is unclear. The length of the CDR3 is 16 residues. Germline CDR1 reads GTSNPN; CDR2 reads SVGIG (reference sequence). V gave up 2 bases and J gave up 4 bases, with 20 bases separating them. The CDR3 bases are TGTGCCTGGAGTTCCCTCCCCTTCCCAGTTCTCTATGGCTACACCTTC. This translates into CAWSSLPFPVLYGYTF.

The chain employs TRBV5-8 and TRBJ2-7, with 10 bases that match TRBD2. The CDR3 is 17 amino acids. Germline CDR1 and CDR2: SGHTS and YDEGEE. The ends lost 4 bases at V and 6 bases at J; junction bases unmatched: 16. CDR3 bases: TGTGCCAGCAGCCCCTATCTCGGCCTAGCGGGAGTAAGCGAGCAGTACTTC. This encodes CASSPYLGLAGVSEQYF.

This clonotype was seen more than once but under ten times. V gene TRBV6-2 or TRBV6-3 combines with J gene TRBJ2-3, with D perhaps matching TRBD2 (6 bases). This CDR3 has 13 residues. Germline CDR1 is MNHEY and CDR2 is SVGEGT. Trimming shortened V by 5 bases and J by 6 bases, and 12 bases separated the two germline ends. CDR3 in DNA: TGTGCCAGCAGTCCCGGGAGCGTCGATACGCAGTATTTT. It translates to CASSPGSVDTQYF.

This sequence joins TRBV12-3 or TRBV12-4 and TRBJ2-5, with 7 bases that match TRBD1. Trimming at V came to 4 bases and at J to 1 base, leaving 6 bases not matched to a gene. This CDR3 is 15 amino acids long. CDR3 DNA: TGTGCCAGCAGTTACTCACGGACAGGCCAAGAGACCCAGTACTTC. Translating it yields CASSYSRTGQETQYF.

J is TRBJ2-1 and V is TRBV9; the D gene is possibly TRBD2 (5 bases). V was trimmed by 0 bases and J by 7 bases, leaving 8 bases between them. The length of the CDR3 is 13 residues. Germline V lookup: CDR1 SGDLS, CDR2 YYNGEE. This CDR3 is CASSVADFNEQFF. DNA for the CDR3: TGTGCCAGCAGCGTAGCGGACTTTAATGAGCAGTTCTTC.

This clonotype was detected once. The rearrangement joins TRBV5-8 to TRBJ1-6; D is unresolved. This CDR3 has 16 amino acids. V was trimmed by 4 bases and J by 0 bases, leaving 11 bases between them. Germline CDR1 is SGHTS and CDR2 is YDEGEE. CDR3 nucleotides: TGTGCCAGCAGCCCCTCAGCGGGCTCCTATAATTCACCCCTCCACTTT. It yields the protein CASSPSAGSYNSPLHF.

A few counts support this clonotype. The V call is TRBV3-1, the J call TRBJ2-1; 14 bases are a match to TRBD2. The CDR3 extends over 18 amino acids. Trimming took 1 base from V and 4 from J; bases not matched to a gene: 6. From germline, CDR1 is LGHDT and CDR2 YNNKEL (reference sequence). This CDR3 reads CASSQGRLAGGQYNEQFF. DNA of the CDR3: TGTGCCAGCAGCCAAGGCCGACTAGCGGGAGGGCAATACAATGAGCAGTTCTTC.

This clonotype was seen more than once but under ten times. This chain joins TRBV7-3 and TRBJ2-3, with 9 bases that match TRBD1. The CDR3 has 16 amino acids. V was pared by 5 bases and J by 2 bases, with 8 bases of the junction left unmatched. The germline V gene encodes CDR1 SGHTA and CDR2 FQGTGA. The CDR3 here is CASSPSGQGNTDTQYF. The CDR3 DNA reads TGTGCCAGCAGCCCCAGTGGACAGGGGAACACAGATACGCAGTATTTT.

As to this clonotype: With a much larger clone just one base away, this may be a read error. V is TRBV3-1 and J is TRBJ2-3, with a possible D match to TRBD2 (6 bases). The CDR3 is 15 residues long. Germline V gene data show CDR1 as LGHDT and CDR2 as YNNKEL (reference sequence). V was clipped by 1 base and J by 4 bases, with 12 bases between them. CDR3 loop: CASSQVTASADTQYF. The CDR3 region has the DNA TGTGCCAGCAGCCAAGTGACTGCTAGCGCAGATACGCAGTATTTT.

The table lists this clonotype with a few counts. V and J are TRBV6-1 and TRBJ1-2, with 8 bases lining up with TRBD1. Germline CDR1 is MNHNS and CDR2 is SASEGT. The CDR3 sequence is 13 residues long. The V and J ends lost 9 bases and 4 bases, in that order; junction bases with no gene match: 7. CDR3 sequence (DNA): TGTGCCAGTATCAGGGGGCCTTTCTATGGCTACACCTTC. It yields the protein CASIRGPFYGYTF.

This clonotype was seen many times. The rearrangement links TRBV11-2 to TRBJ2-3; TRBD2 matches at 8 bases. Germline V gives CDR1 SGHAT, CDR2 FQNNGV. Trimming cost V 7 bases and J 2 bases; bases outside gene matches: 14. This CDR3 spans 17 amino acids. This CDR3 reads CASTPTELAEITDTQYF. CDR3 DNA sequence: TGTGCCAGCACCCCAACGGAACTAGCGGAAATCACAGATACGCAGTATTTT. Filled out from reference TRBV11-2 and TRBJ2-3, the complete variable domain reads EAGVAQSPRYKIIEKRQSVAFWCNPISGHATLYWYQQILGQGPKLLIQFQNNGVVDDSQLPKDRFSAERLKGVDSTLKIQPAKLEDSAVYLCASTPTELAEITDTQYFGPGTRLTVL.

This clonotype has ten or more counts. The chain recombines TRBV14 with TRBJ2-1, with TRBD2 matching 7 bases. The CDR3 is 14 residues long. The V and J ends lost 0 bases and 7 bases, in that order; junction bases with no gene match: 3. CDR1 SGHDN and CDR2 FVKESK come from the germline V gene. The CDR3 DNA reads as TGTGCCAGCAGCCAAGAGGCGGGAGCGAATGAGCAGTTCTTC. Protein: CASSQEAGANEQFF.

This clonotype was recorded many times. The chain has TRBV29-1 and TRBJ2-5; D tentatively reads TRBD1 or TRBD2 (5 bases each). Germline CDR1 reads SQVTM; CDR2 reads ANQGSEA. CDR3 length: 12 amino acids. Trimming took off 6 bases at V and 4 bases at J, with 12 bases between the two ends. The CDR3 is CSVVGRAETQYF. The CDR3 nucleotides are TGCAGCGTAGTGGGGCGGGCAGAGACCCAGTACTTC.

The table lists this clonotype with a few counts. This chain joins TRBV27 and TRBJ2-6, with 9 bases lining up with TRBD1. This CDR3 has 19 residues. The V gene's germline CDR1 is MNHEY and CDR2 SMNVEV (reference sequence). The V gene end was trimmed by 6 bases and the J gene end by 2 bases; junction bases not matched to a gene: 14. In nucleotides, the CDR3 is TGTGCCAGCAGGCCGACAGGGGGACCCGACCTCCCTGGGGCCAACGTCCTGACTTTC. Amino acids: CASRPTGGPDLPGANVLTF.